These 7 T cell receptor beta chains were sequenced from one sample in a study of PD-1 blockade in classical Hodgkin lymphoma. Each patient experienced a relapse that followed autologous stem cell transplantation, and brentuximab vedotin exposure varied. Some clones are missing from TCRdb's copy, which holds only in-frame ones; the method was immunoSEQ multiplex PCR. Altogether 50,000 to 75,000 clones are present, 88% being singletons, with the ten largest covering approximately 13%. Sequencing used peripheral blood mononuclear cells (PBMCs), obtained at baseline. Receptor source: a human donor with classical Hodgkin lymphoma.

The chain combines TRBV5-1 with TRBJ2-7; possible D gene TRBD2, 6 bases. The CDR3 totals 14 residues. CDR1 SGHRS and CDR2 YFSETQ come from the germline V gene. The V end lost 4 bases, the J end lost 7 bases, and 18 bases lay between the germline ends. Written as DNA, the CDR3 is TGCGCCAGCAGCCTCGGGACTGGCGCGGGGGAGCAGTACTTC. It codes for CASSLGTGAGEQYF.

The V call is TRBV2, the J call TRBJ2-1; no firm D call. This CDR3 region has 12 residues. Germline CDR1 SNHLY, CDR2 FYNNEI. V gave up 7 bases and J gave up 6 bases, with 10 bases separating them. As DNA, the CDR3 is TGTGCCAGCATTTGGGGTGGCAATGAGCAGTTCTTC. Translation gives CASIWGGNEQFF.

The rearrangement joins TRBV21-1 to TRBJ2-2; the table assigns TRBD1, which was not confirmed against the DNA. TRBV21-1 is a pseudogene segment. The CDR3 runs to 15 residues. The CDR3 spells CASGPRGWNTGELFF. In DNA, the CDR3 is TGTGCCAGCGGACCTAGGGGGTGGAACACCGGGGAGCTGTTTTTT.

V usage is TRBV29-1 and J usage is TRBJ2-4; D is unresolved. The CDR3 is made up of 19 amino acids. CDR1 is SQVTM, CDR2 ANQGSEA, per germline. Trimming removed 0 bases at V and 0 bases at J, with 21 bases between. The CDR3 region is CSVEDPLLTTTLAKNIQYF. In DNA, the CDR3 is TGCAGCGTTGAAGACCCCCTGCTGACGACGACACTAGCCAAAAACATTCAGTACTTC.

V and J are TRBV25-1 and TRBJ2-7, with TRBD1 identical over 11 bases. The CDR3 has 15 amino acids. Germline CDR1 and CDR2: MGHDK and SYGVNS. V was clipped by 5 bases and J by 3 bases; unmatched bases: 6. In DNA form, the CDR3 reads TGTGCCAGCAGTCTTCGGACAGGGGGCCACTACGAGCAGTACTTC. Protein product: CASSLRTGGHYEQYF.

The V call is TRBV4-3, the J call TRBJ2-7, with D perhaps matching TRBD2 (5 bases). The ends were cut back, 5 bases at V and 0 bases at J, with 14 bases in the middle. CDR1 is LGHNA, CDR2 YSLEER, per germline. The CDR3 loop spans 15 amino acids. In nucleotides, the CDR3 is TGCGCCAGCAGCTTTGAGGGCCATAGCTCCTACGAGCAGTACTTC. As protein: CASSFEGHSSYEQYF.

This chain connects TRBV5-5 to TRBJ1-2; D not certain. Germline values: CDR1 SGHKS, CDR2 YYEKEE (reference sequence). Trimming removed 0 bases at V and 2 bases at J, with 5 bases between. This CDR3 spans 13 amino acids. CDR3 protein: CASSLERNYGYTF. CDR3 nucleotides: TGTGCCAGCAGCTTGGAACGGAACTATGGCTACACCTTC.